The 10 T cell receptor beta chains below were found in one sample sequenced in a study of PD-L1 blockade in urothelial cancer. Measured with immunoSEQ multiplex PCR; TCRdb has only the in-frame clones, and not every one. This sample has 35,000 or so clones; more than 70% occur once, and the top ten carry about 15%. This specimen consisted of PBMCs, obtained around atezolizumab (anti-PD-L1) treatment. The receptors shown here come from a man aged 55 to 69 with urothelial cancer.

V is TRBV13 and J is TRBJ2-1; the D gene is possibly TRBD1 (5 bases). Trimming removed 4 bases from V and 4 bases from J, with 8 bases in between. Germline lookup yields CDR1 PRHDT and CDR2 FYEKMQ (reference sequence). The CDR3 sequence is 13 residues long. CDR3 in DNA: TGTGCCAGCAGCTCGACAGATTACAATGAGCAGTTCTTC. Translation: CASSSTDYNEQFF. Looking up the rest from reference TRBV13 and TRBJ2-1 gives the full variable domain: AAGVIQSPRHLIKEKRETATLKCYPIPRHDTVYWYQQGPGQDPQFLISFYEKMQSDKGSIPDRFSAQQFSDYHSELNMSSLELGDSALYFCASSSTDYNEQFFGPGTRLTVL.

The chain recombines TRBV6-6 with TRBJ2-7; TRBD1 matches 10 bases. Germline CDR1 and CDR2: MNHNY and SVGAGI (reference sequence). The J segment lost 6 bases and the V segment lost 0 bases, leaving 5 bases of the junction unmatched. This CDR3 spans 15 amino acids. Here the CDR3 reads CASSYSGQGVSEQYF. CDR3 in DNA: TGTGCCAGCAGTTACTCTGGACAGGGGGTCAGCGAGCAGTACTTC.

The V gene is TRBV5-1, the J gene TRBJ2-1; the match to TRBD2 covers 8 bases. The CDR3 runs 14 residues. CDR1 and CDR2 from the germline V gene are SGHRS and YFSETQ. J was trimmed by 10 bases and V by 0 bases; bases with no gene match: 6. CDR3: CASSLGAGTREQFF. The DNA for the CDR3 is TGCGCCAGCAGCTTGGGAGCTGGGACTAGAGAGCAGTTCTTC.

As DNA, the CDR3 is TGTGCCAGCAGCTTAGAGGGGGGGGAATACAATGAGCAGTTCTTC. This codes for CASSLEGGEYNEQFF. J is TRBJ2-1 and V is TRBV7-2; D perhaps matches TRBD2 (7 bases). The CDR3 runs 15 residues. The ends were cut back, 1 base at V and 4 bases at J, with 11 bases in the middle. CDR1 and CDR2 from the germline V gene are SGHTA and FQGNSA.

This chain uses TRBV19 with TRBJ2-7; D may be TRBD2 (6 bases). This CDR3 has 14 residues. Deletions cut 5 bases from V and 6 bases from J, with 17 bases between. The V gene's germline CDR1 is LNHDA and CDR2 SQIVND (reference sequence). The CDR3 reads CASSPRGRGGEQYF. The CDR3 DNA sequence: TGTGCCAGTAGTCCACGCGGACGGGGAGGCGAGCAGTACTTC. Full variable domain (remainder filled in from reference TRBV19 and TRBJ2-7): DGGITQSPKYLFRKEGQNVTLSCEQNLNHDAMYWYRQDPGQGLRLIYYSQIVNDFQKGDIAEGYSVSREKKESFPLTVTSAQKNPTAFYLCASSPRGRGGEQYFGPGTRLTVT.

CDR3 protein: CASSIVAGGSTDTQYF. CDR3 DNA: TGTGCCAGTAGTATAGTGGCGGGGGGAAGCACAGATACGCAGTATTTT. The rearrangement links TRBV19 to TRBJ2-3; TRBD2 aligns across 8 bases. From germline, CDR1 is LNHDA and CDR2 SQIVND (reference sequence). The CDR3 runs to 16 residues. V lost 1 base, J lost 0 bases, and 3 bases stayed unmatched.

The chain uses TRBV18 and TRBJ2-7; TRBD1 matches 9 bases. The CDR3 sequence is 13 residues long. The J segment lost 3 bases and the V segment lost 8 bases, leaving 5 bases of the junction unmatched. Germline values: CDR1 KGHSH, CDR2 LQKENI. CDR3 residues: CASTLDRGYEQYF. CDR3 in DNA: TGTGCCAGCACCCTGGACAGGGGCTACGAGCAGTACTTC.

The rearrangement joins TRBV28 to TRBJ1-1; D gene unclear. CDR3 length: 13 residues. The germline gives CDR1 MDHEN, CDR2 SYDVKM. With 3 bases removed from V and 1 base from J, the gap between germline ends came to 6 bases. The CDR3 nucleotides are TGTGCCAGCAGTTTTCTCTGGAACACTGAAGCTTTCTTT. This sequence encodes CASSFLWNTEAFF.

The chain is built from TRBV5-1 and TRBJ2-1; D ambiguous. Trimming took off 0 bases at V and 0 bases at J, with 10 bases between the two ends. Germline V CDR1 and CDR2: SGHRS, YFSETQ. The length of the CDR3 is 16 residues. In nucleotides, the CDR3 is TGCGCCAGCAGCTTGGTGCGGAAGTCCTCCTACAATGAGCAGTTCTTC. Amino acids: CASSLVRKSSYNEQFF. The full variable domain, completed using reference TRBV5-1 and TRBJ2-1, is KAGVTQTPRYLIKTRGQQVTLSCSPISGHRSVSWYQQTPGQGLQFLFEYFSETQRNKGNFPGRFSGRQFSNSRSEMNVSTLELGDSALYLCASSLVRKSSYNEQFFGPGTRLTVL.

The chain has TRBV19 and TRBJ1-5, with 8 bases that match TRBD1. The CDR3 totals 15 residues. The trim removed 8 bases at V and 2 bases at J, leaving 8 bases unmatched. CDR1 LNHDA and CDR2 SQIVND come from the germline V gene (reference sequence). The CDR3 loop reads CASWGGQAGNQPQHF. DNA of the CDR3: TGTGCCAGTTGGGGGGGACAGGCGGGCAATCAGCCCCAGCATTTT.